This TCR beta chain was identified during a study of blood T cell repertoires in COVID-19. Trimming at V came to 6 bases and at J to 7 bases, leaving 8 bases not matched to a gene. This CDR3 is built from 14 residues. CDR1 is SGHAT and CDR2 is FQNNGV in the germline V gene. The table came from immunoSEQ multiplex PCR; TCRdb's copy has only in-frame clones and leaves some out. The sample has approximately 140,000 clones, around 85% seen once. The chain joins TRBV11-2 to TRBJ2-1, with TRBD1 matching over 8 bases. The specimen was peripheral blood. This TCR derives from a man between 65 and 79 years old with acute or convalescent COVID-19. The CDR3 coding sequence is TGTGCCAGCAGTTATCGGACAGGGCTAAATGAGCAGTTCTTC. Protein product: CASSYRTGLNEQFF.